What follows are 21 T cell receptor beta chains derived from one specimen sequenced in a study of T-cell memory formation after mild COVID-19 (dated by TCRdb to about 2021). Libraries were built with 5' RACE. Sequencing instrument: Illumina NovaSeq 6000. TCRdb reprocessing: public reads trimmed at Q25 with fastp, clones called with MiXCR, in-frame beta chains kept. Identical CDR3 proteins give one entry, which carries the most common genes and DNA. A total of over 400,000 distinct CDR3 sequences appear in this sample, about 22% of them only once. Jointly, the top ten make up under 15% of the sample. Input material: PBMCs or a T cell subset sorted from them (not recorded which). These receptors were collected from an adult woman who had mild COVID-19 (a few samples of this study predate the infection). The sample titles of this study are shuffled in the database, so cell type and time point are left out; the donor was told from shared clones.

The V call is TRBV7-2, the J call TRBJ2-3, with a weak D call TRBD1 (6 bases). From germline, CDR1 is SGHTA and CDR2 FQGNSA. V shed 5 bases and J shed 6 bases, with 15 bases lying between them. This CDR3 comprises 14 residues. CDR3 loop: CASSQQGWADTQYF. DNA for the CDR3: TGTGCCAGCAGCCAACAGGGTTGGGCGGATACGCAGTATTTT.

A word on this clonotype: At one end the junction does not follow the germline gene, possibly because of a read error. This sequence joins TRBV10-3 and TRBJ2-3; 10 nucleotides agree with TRBD2. This CDR3 contains 17 residues. From germline, CDR1 is ENHRY and CDR2 SYGVKD. CDR3 bases: TGTGCCATCAGTGAATACGCCTCTAGCGGGAGCAAAGATACGCAGTATTTT. Its protein product is CAISEYASSGSKDTQYF.

This sequence joins TRBV11-2 and TRBJ2-7, with 7 bases aligning to TRBD2. Germline CDR1 reads SGHAT; CDR2 reads FQNNGV. With 4 bases clipped from V and 5 bases from J, the junction kept 8 bases outside the gene matches. This CDR3 region has 14 residues. As DNA, the CDR3 is TGTGCCAGCAGCTCTCTAGCGGACGTCCACGAGCAGTACTTC. Amino acids: CASSSLADVHEQYF.

This clonotype was observed a handful of times. The V gene is TRBV20-1, the J gene TRBJ2-7, with unresolved D. V gave up 0 bases and J gave up 6 bases, with 9 bases separating them. Germline loops: CDR1 DFQATT, CDR2 SNEGSKA (reference sequence). The CDR3 spans 12 residues. CDR3 coding DNA: TGCAGTGCTAGAGACCTAACCCTCGAGCAGTACTTC. It specifies CSARDLTLEQYF.

This chain links TRBV12-3 or TRBV12-4 with TRBJ2-3, with TRBD1 identical over 7 bases. J gave up 0 bases and V 7 bases, and 10 bases lay outside the gene matches. The CDR3 runs to 16 residues. The CDR3 protein is CASTNPDRESTDTQYF. The CDR3 region has the DNA TGTGCCAGCACCAACCCCGACAGGGAAAGCACAGATACGCAGTATTTT.

V and J are TRBV10-3 and TRBJ2-1; 7 nucleotides align to TRBD2. The germline CDR1 and CDR2 sequences are ENHRY and SYGVKD. V was clipped by 5 bases and J by 5 bases; unmatched bases: 12. The CDR3 extends over 16 amino acids. The DNA for the CDR3 is TGTGCCATCAGTCGAGCTAGCGGCGACTCTAACAATGAGCAGTTCTTC. Its translation: CAISRASGDSNNEQFF.

The rearrangement joins TRBV20-1 to TRBJ2-1, with TRBD2 identical over 10 bases. V was pared by 1 base and J by 0 bases, with 6 bases of the junction left unmatched. Germline CDR1 DFQATT, CDR2 SNEGSKA (reference sequence). This CDR3 is built from 17 residues. The CDR3 DNA follows: TGCAGTGCTAGAGGGGGACTAGCGTCAAGCTCCTACAATGAGCAGTTCTTC. It encodes CSARGGLASSSYNEQFF.

J is TRBJ2-5 and V is TRBV11-1, with 10 positions matching TRBD1. Germline-derived CDR1 and CDR2 are SGHAT and FQDESV (reference sequence). The length of the CDR3 is 15 residues. The V gene end was trimmed by 7 bases and the J gene end by 1 base; junction bases not matched to a gene: 6. CDR3 amino acids: CASIATGGPQETQYF. The CDR3 DNA reads TGTGCCAGCATCGCGACAGGGGGCCCCCAAGAGACCCAGTACTTC.

This clonotype was seen only once. The chain links TRBV9 to TRBJ2-7; no firm D call. V was trimmed by 4 bases and J by 4 bases, leaving 15 bases between them. CDR3 length: 14 amino acids. Per germline, CDR1 SGDLS and CDR2 YYNGEE. CDR3 DNA sequence: TGTGCCAGCAGCCCCGACCTCCTACTATACGAGCAGTACTTC. Translating gives CASSPDLLLYEQYF.

The rearrangement uses TRBV20-1 and TRBJ1-1; D possibly corresponds to TRBD1 (5 bases). From germline, CDR1 is DFQATT and CDR2 SNEGSKA (reference sequence). V lost 0 bases to trimming and J lost 1 base, with 12 bases between them. The length of the CDR3 is 15 residues. This chain's CDR3 is CSARDQGGGNTEAFF. The DNA of the CDR3 is TGCAGTGCTAGAGATCAGGGTGGGGGGAACACTGAAGCTTTCTTT.

This clonotype was seen a handful of times. This sequence joins TRBV7-2 and TRBJ2-3; tentatively, D is TRBD2 (5 bases). CDR1 and CDR2 from the germline V gene are SGHTA and FQGNSA. V was shortened by 6 bases and J by 1 base, with 14 bases between the two germline ends. The length of the CDR3 is 15 residues. The CDR3 nucleotides are TGTGCCAGCAGGCCCAGAGCGAGGGGCACAGATACGCAGTATTTT. Encoded protein: CASRPRARGTDTQYF.

The chain is built from TRBV9 and TRBJ1-2; D not certain. V lost 0 bases to trimming and J lost 3 bases, with 6 bases between them. The CDR3 totals 13 residues. Germline V gene sequence: CDR1 SGDLS, CDR2 YYNGEE. The CDR3 DNA is TGTGCCAGCAGCGTAGATGAGTACTATGGCTACACCTTC. Protein product: CASSVDEYYGYTF.

The V gene is TRBV5-1, the J gene TRBJ2-7; perhaps TRBD2 as D (7 bases). With 1 base removed from V and 0 bases from J, the gap between germline ends came to 14 bases. The CDR3 covers 16 residues. CDR1 is SGHRS and CDR2 is YFSETQ in the germline V gene. In nucleotides, the CDR3 is TGCGCCAGCAGCTTGTCCGCGGGGGCGAGCTCCTACGAGCAGTACTTC. Translation: CASSLSAGASSYEQYF.

The V gene is TRBV4-2, the J gene TRBJ2-3; 10 bases agree with TRBD2. The CDR3 spans 17 residues. Germline V gene sequence: CDR1 LGHNA, CDR2 YNFKEQ. The J segment lost 0 bases and the V segment lost 1 base, leaving 4 bases of the junction unmatched. Here the CDR3 DNA reads TGTGCCAGCAGCCAAGCACCGACTAGCGGGAGCACAGATACGCAGTATTTT. This translates into CASSQAPTSGSTDTQYF.

Many counts were recorded for this clonotype. This chain uses TRBV4-3 with TRBJ2-1, with 8 bases identical to TRBD2. Germline CDR1 is LGHNA and CDR2 is YSLEER. Trimming took 0 bases from V and 0 from J; bases not matched to a gene: 10. The CDR3 has 19 amino acids. CDR3 nucleotide sequence: TGCGCCAGCAGCCAAGATAACGGGAGGGCCGACGGCTCCTACAATGAGCAGTTCTTC. Protein: CASSQDNGRADGSYNEQFF.

The chain joins TRBV29-1 to TRBJ1-4; 9 nucleotides agree with TRBD1. CDR3 length: 14 residues. Germline CDR1 reads SQVTM; CDR2 reads ANQGSEA. With 6 bases clipped from V and 6 bases from J, the junction kept 8 bases outside the gene matches. The CDR3 is CSVPDGTGHEKLFF. CDR3 in DNA: TGCAGCGTCCCCGACGGGACAGGGCATGAAAAACTGTTTTTT.

The chain recombines TRBV20-1 with TRBJ1-3; perhaps TRBD1 as D (6 bases). CDR1 is DFQATT and CDR2 is SNEGSKA in the germline V gene (reference sequence). The germline V and J ends were trimmed by 6 bases and 0 bases, with 18 bases remaining between them. This CDR3 contains 16 residues. CDR3 region: CSATPSQGLSGNTIYF. DNA for the CDR3: TGCAGTGCGACCCCTTCACAGGGACTCTCTGGAAACACCATATATTTT.

This sequence joins TRBV2 and TRBJ2-2, with D possibly TRBD2 on 6 matching bases. The germline CDR1 and CDR2 sequences are SNHLY and FYNNEI. The CDR3 totals 14 residues. V shed 8 bases and J shed 2 bases, with 12 bases lying between them. CDR3 in DNA: TGTGCCAGCGTCCGGGACTCAAACACCGGGGAGCTGTTTTTT. It yields the protein CASVRDSNTGELFF.

The table lists this clonotype with a few counts. At one boundary the junction diverges from the germline segment, which might be a read error. The V call is TRBV12-3 or TRBV12-4, the J call TRBJ1-2; D possibly corresponds to TRBD1 (5 bases). This CDR3 spans 12 amino acids. The CDR3 sequence is CASTLGAYGYTF. CDR3 DNA sequence: TGTGCCAGCACTTTAGGGGCATATGGCTACACCTTC.

This clonotype was seen only a few times. The V call is TRBV11-2, the J call TRBJ2-1; the match to TRBD1 covers 8 bases. V gave up 8 bases and J gave up 1 base; unmatched junction bases: 7. CDR3 length: 15 amino acids. Germline V gene sequence: CDR1 SGHAT, CDR2 FQNNGV. Here the CDR3 reads CASRIDRGSYNEQFF. The CDR3 DNA is TGTGCCAGCCGAATCGACAGGGGTTCCTACAATGAGCAGTTCTTC.

The chain combines TRBV18 with TRBJ2-5; TRBD1 aligns across 11 bases. J lost 5 bases, V lost 3 bases, and 8 bases had no gene match. This CDR3 has 16 amino acids. CDR1 is KGHSH and CDR2 is LQKENI in the germline V gene. This CDR3 reads CASSPTGQGAWETQYF. The CDR3 nucleotides are TGTGCCAGCTCACCCACCGGACAGGGGGCGTGGGAGACCCAGTACTTC.